The clone carrying this T cell receptor beta chain has a count of ten or more. Its antigen is currently unknown. Deletions cut 8 bases from V and 6 bases from J, with 17 bases between. Germline CDR1 and CDR2: SGHTA and FQGNSA. The CDR3 covers 13 residues. This record belongs to a study of blood T cells in healthy people across ages. Study observations and caveats: Fewer expanded clones and more diversity marked long-lived versus aged donors. Strong correlation existed between TCR beta diversity and naive T cell percentage.

Total RNA, at least 5.5 micrograms per sample, came from PBMCs. A sample-barcoded 5' primer and a J-beta primer mix were used in a second PCR of about 7 to 12 cycles. From each sample, at least 3 million paired-end reads containing CDR3 were obtained. TCRdb ran MiXCR on the 5' RACE reads and lists one entry per CDR3 protein. The table records about 650,000 distinct CDR3 sequences, approximately 31% of them present only once. Material: blood. The receptor comes from an elderly woman in good health. The J gene is TRBJ2-7, the V gene TRBV7-2; D possibly corresponds to TRBD2 (5 bases). The CDR3 coding sequence is TGTGCCAGCCCCCCCCCCGGAGGTGGCGAGCAGTACTTC. It translates to CASPPPGGGEQYF.